The following is a T cell receptor beta chain sequence with its context. The antigen this receptor binds is unknown. There are no base qualities to consult, and no much larger clone falls within one base. The sample comes from a study of response to subunit inactivated influenza vaccine (dated by TCRdb to between 2017 and 2018). Regarding the research as a whole: Deep quantitative profiling of the T cell receptor repertoire was used in the study to follow responses to a trivalent subunit inactivated influenza vaccine.

After removal of 8 bases from V and 2 bases from J, the junction retains 13 bases not matched to a gene. Taken from cysteine to phenylalanine, the CDR3 has 16 residues. The sequence is cut down to CDR3 DNA, 48 bases in frame from base 1. From the germline V gene, CDR1 is MNHNS and CDR2 is SASEGT. Overall study outcomes, separate from this receptor: It was suggested by the authors that each seasonal influenza vaccination may recruit only a limited number of new T cells.

Libraries were prepared through RT-PCR. Instrument on record: Illumina HiSeq 2500. TCRdb took the public reads, trimmed them with fastp at Q25, ran MiXCR for clone calling and kept in-frame beta chains. CDR3 protein sequences are deduplicated, and each keeps its most common genes and DNA. In this sample the table shows more than 250,000 distinct CDR3 sequences, roughly a fifth of which occur a single time. Jointly, the top ten make up roughly 10% of the sample. The sample here was PBMCs from blood, taken about 20 months after vaccination. The TCR was taken from a man aged 45 to 75 who received an inactivated influenza vaccine. Donor details come from another sample of the same person, matched by shared clones. In this chain, TRBV6-1 is recombined with TRBJ2-3; 7 central bases correspond to TRBD2. The DNA reads TGTGCCAGCCGGGCGAATTCGCTAGCGGACACAGATACGCAGTATTTT. This is translated as CASRANSLADTDTQYF.